One sample yielded the 5 T cell receptor beta chains listed below, sequenced in a study of cytomegalovirus exposure and HLA in healthy donors. Vbeta (60) and Jbeta (13) primers were used in the PCR. Libraries were prepared by immunoSEQ multiplex PCR; TCRdb keeps only in-frame clonotypes and omits some of them. The data contain about 130,000 clones, around 67% of them seen just once; the ten biggest clones take up 4.8%. What was sequenced was PBMCs. These TCRs come from a man aged 60-69 years in good health and CMV-seropositive.

V usage is TRBV19 and J usage is TRBJ2-7, with 12 bases that match TRBD2. The CDR3 totals 14 residues. Per germline, CDR1 LNHDA and CDR2 SQIVND (reference sequence). After removal of 8 bases from V and 2 bases from J, the junction contained 4 bases not matched to a gene. CDR3 coding DNA: TGTGCCAGTTCACTAGCGGGGGGCCCCTACGAGCAGTACTTC. Amino acids: CASSLAGGPYEQYF.

The chain uses TRBV19 and TRBJ2-7, with a weak D call TRBD2 (5 bases). CDR1 and CDR2 (germline): LNHDA, SQIVND (reference sequence). V lost 8 bases and J 5 bases, leaving 19 bases between the germline ends. The CDR3 runs 14 residues. The CDR3 sequence is CASSNRGPLDEQYF. The CDR3 nucleotides read TGTGCCAGTTCCAACCGGGGTCCTTTGGACGAGCAGTACTTC.

This sequence joins TRBV7-2 and TRBJ2-3, with a possible D match to TRBD2 (7 bases). There are 16 residues in the CDR3. V lost 1 base to trimming and J lost 4 bases, with 15 bases between them. Germline CDR1 and CDR2: SGHTA and FQGNSA. The CDR3: CASSLEGGVYADTQYF. The DNA of the CDR3 is TGTGCCAGCAGCTTAGAAGGGGGGGTTTATGCAGATACGCAGTATTTT.

The CDR3 coding sequence is TGTGCCAGCCAGTCCCCCGATTACCCCTACGAGCAGTACTTC. This gives the protein CASQSPDYPYEQYF. The chain carries TRBV28 and TRBJ2-7; D gene uncertain. CDR3 size: 14 residues. V lost 8 bases and J lost 2, with 16 bases in between. The germline V gene has CDR1 MDHEN and CDR2 SYDVKM.

This chain links TRBV6-1 with TRBJ2-3, with D possibly being TRBD1 (6 bases). The length of the CDR3 is 14 residues. Germline loops: CDR1 MNHNS, CDR2 SASEGT. Trimming shortened V by 6 bases and J by 6 bases, and 16 bases separated the two germline ends. CDR3 in DNA: TGTGCCAGCAGAGATCGGACAGAGTCCGATACGCAGTATTTT. Amino acid sequence: CASRDRTESDTQYF.